Here is one T cell receptor beta chain with its context. Germline values: CDR1 SNHLY, CDR2 FYNNEI. There are 14 residues in the CDR3. V gave up 0 bases and J gave up 7 bases, with 12 bases separating them. Profiled with immunoSEQ multiplex PCR; TCRdb holds only in-frame clones, not every one. The sample lists 150,000 to 200,000 clones, about nine tenths seen once, with 2.1% in the top ten. This sample is part of a study of blood T cell repertoires in COVID-19. Study as a whole: Material from acute and convalescent COVID-19 was sourced from the United States, Italy and Spain.

This TCR came from a man between 70 and 80 years old with active or convalescent COVID-19. The chain uses TRBV2 and TRBJ1-2; D ambiguous. Specimen: peripheral blood. The CDR3 loop is CASSEALSGRGYTF. DNA for the CDR3: TGTGCCAGCAGTGAAGCCTTGAGCGGGCGTGGCTACACCTTC.